A selection of T cell receptor beta chains follows, all from one sample in a study of T cells after yellow fever vaccination. TCRdb fed the 5' RACE reads into MiXCR, producing one record per CDR3 protein. The data show hundreds of thousands of distinct CDR3 sequences, approximately 10% seen once. The material was CD4+ T cells sorted from PBMCs, obtained 5 days after the yellow fever booster vaccination. The source is a man between 18 and 29 years old who received the YFV17D yellow fever vaccine. CDR3s include the opening cysteine and the closing phenylalanine or tryptophan. A D gene is named only where the DNA matches it firmly. Size is omitted from some rows. Given values are once, few, many or a class for expanded clones.

clone_size	d_call	j_call	v_call	cdr3_nt	cdr3_aa
-	TRBD1	TRBJ1-5	TRBV7-8	TGTGCCAGCAGTATGGGAGGGACAGGGAGCAATCAGCCCCAGCATTTT	CASSMGGTGSNQPQHF
-	-	TRBJ2-3	TRBV12-3/TRBV12-4	TGTGCCAGCAGGCCCAGGGGGGGGGTTGATACGCAGTATTTT	CASRPRGGVDTQYF
few	-	TRBJ2-5	TRBV7-2	TGTGCCAGCAGCTTAATTGTAGGGACCCAGTACTTC	CASSLIVGTQYF
-	-	TRBJ2-5	TRBV30	TGTGCCTGGAGTGGGGACATCCAAGAGACCCAGTACTTC	CAWSGDIQETQYF
few	-	TRBJ2-5	TRBV7-6	TGTGCCAGCAGCCCCAGAGGGGGCGGGGGGCCTAGAGGGGAGACCCAGTACTTC	CASSPRGGGGPRGETQYF
many	-	TRBJ1-1	TRBV29-1	TGCAGCGTTCACGGACAGAACACTGAAGCTTTCTTT	CSVHGQNTEAFF
few	-	TRBJ2-1	TRBV9	TGTGCCAGCAGCGTAGGAGTCGCGGGCGATGAGCAGTTCTTC	CASSVGVAGDEQFF
-	-	TRBJ1-2	TRBV6-5	TGTGCCAGCAGACCCTTTTGGGGCTATGGCTACACCTTC	CASRPFWGYGYTF
-	TRBD1	TRBJ1-2	TRBV5-1	TGCGCCAGCAGCTCCACCCTTAACCAGGACAGGGCCCACACCTTC	CASSSTLNQDRAHTF
-	-	TRBJ1-5	TRBV15	TGTGCCACCAGCAGAGATCCACGGATCAATCAGCCCCAGCATTTT	CATSRDPRINQPQHF
-	TRBD1	TRBJ2-1	TRBV19	TGTGCCAGTAGAAATCACCGACAGGGATGGGGCAATGAGCAGTTCTTC	CASRNHRQGWGNEQFF
few	-	TRBJ1-5	TRBV20-1	TGCAGTGCTAGAGTTTCTCGACAGCCCCAGCATTTT	CSARVSRQPQHF
-	TRBD1	TRBJ1-4	TRBV28	TGTGCCAGCAGTCAGTATATGGGACAGGGTGGAAAACTGTTTTTT	CASSQYMGQGGKLFF
many	-	TRBJ1-2	TRBV7-2	TGTGCCAGCAGGGTCGAATGGTACTATGGCTACACCTTC	CASRVEWYYGYTF
few	TRBD2	TRBJ2-5	TRBV7-3	TGTGCCAGCAGCTCCTACGGGGGGGCCTTGGAGACCCAGTACTTC	CASSSYGGALETQYF
few	-	TRBJ2-7	TRBV7-2	TGTGCCAGCAGCTTAAATTGGCTCGGGGCGCCCGAGCAGTACTTC	CASSLNWLGAPEQYF
many	-	TRBJ2-2	TRBV7-2	TGTGCCAGCACCAATACCCGGGCCCCCAGAAGCGGAGCCGGGGAGCTGTTTTTT	CASTNTRAPRSGAGELFF
few	TRBD1	TRBJ1-5	TRBV7-2	TGTGCCAGCAGCCTTGGGACAGGGGGACGGCAGCCCCAGCATTTT	CASSLGTGGRQPQHF
few	-	TRBJ2-3	TRBV5-1	TGCGCCAGCAGCTTGGAGGGTCGGGGATACACAGATACGCAGTATTTT	CASSLEGRGYTDTQYF
few	-	TRBJ1-1	TRBV29-1	TGCAGCGTTGGAGTAGGGTGGCCAGGGAGGAACACTGAAGCTTTCTTT	CSVGVGWPGRNTEAFF
once	-	TRBJ1-5	TRBV6-2/TRBV6-3	TGTGCCAGCAGGGATCAGCCCCAGCATTTT	CASRDQPQHF
many	-	TRBJ1-2	TRBV7-2	TGTGCCAGCAGCCCCGGACCATGGGACTATGGCTACACCTTC	CASSPGPWDYGYTF
many	-	TRBJ2-6	TRBV7-8	TGTGCCAGCAGCTTCGCTGGGGCCAACGTCCTGACTTTC	CASSFAGANVLTF
-	TRBD2	TRBJ2-3	TRBV7-2	TGTGCCAGCAGCCCCGCGTCGACTAGCTTGGGCACAGATACGCAGTATTTT	CASSPASTSLGTDTQYF
-	-	TRBJ1-5	TRBV4-1	TGCGCCAGCAGCCAAGGACGCTCAGTTTATAGCAATCAGCCCCAGCATTTT	CASSQGRSVYSNQPQHF
few	-	TRBJ2-5	TRBV12-3/TRBV12-4	TGTGCCAGCAGCAAACTTTTCCCCCCTGGGACCCAGTACTTC	CASSKLFPPGTQYF
few	TRBD1	TRBJ1-1	TRBV5-1	TGCGCCAGCAGCCCCGGGACAGCCAGCGAAGCTTTCTTT	CASSPGTASEAFF
few	-	TRBJ2-5	TRBV7-2	TGTGCCAGCAGCCAGCGGTACCAAGAGACCCAGTACTTC	CASSQRYQETQYF
-	TRBD1	TRBJ1-4	TRBV7-2	TGTGCCAGCAGCAGAGCAGGGGGTACTAATGAAAAACTGTTTTTT	CASSRAGGTNEKLFF
many	-	TRBJ2-1	TRBV7-6	TGTGCCAGCAGCTTACAGGACGCCAGGGATCGGTTCTTC	CASSLQDARDRFF
-	-	TRBJ1-5	TRBV28	TGTGCCAGCAGTTTATGGGGACCCCAGCATTTT	CASSLWGPQHF
-	TRBD2	TRBJ2-5	TRBV7-2	TGTGCCAGCAGCTTAACTAGCGGGACCGCGAGGTACTTC	CASSLTSGTARYF
-	TRBD1	TRBJ2-7	TRBV4-1	TGCGCCAGCAGCCAACCGGGACAGAGACTCTACGAGCAGTACTTC	CASSQPGQRLYEQYF
few	-	TRBJ2-7	TRBV6-2/TRBV6-3	TGTGCCAGCAGGGGTACCGAGCAGTACTTC	CASRGTEQYF
-	TRBD1	TRBJ1-6	TRBV5-1	TGCGCCAGCAGCCAGGGACAGGATAATTCACCCCTCCACTTT	CASSQGQDNSPLHF
many	TRBD2	TRBJ2-4	TRBV3-1	TGTGCCAGCAGCCGAGATGGACTAGCGGGGAGGGGAAACATTCAGTACTTC	CASSRDGLAGRGNIQYF
few	TRBD2	TRBJ2-2	TRBV4-2	TGTGCCAGCAGCCAATTTGGGGGGGGAAACACCGGGGAGCTGTTTTTT	CASSQFGGGNTGELFF
-	-	TRBJ2-4	TRBV3-2	TGTGCCAGCCCGATACTAGCCAAAAACATTCAGTACTTC	CASPILAKNIQYF
few	-	TRBJ1-2	TRBV30	TGTGCCTGGAGCCGCGGGGGATCTAACTATGGCTACACCTTC	CAWSRGGSNYGYTF
-	TRBD2	TRBJ2-5	TRBV5-1	TGCGCCAGCAGCTTGCTTCCGGGGGGAGGTGAGACCCAGTACTTC	CASSLLPGGGETQYF
-	-	TRBJ1-2	TRBV18	TGTGCCAGCTCACCACTGGGAGGGACCTATGGCTACACCTTC	CASSPLGGTYGYTF
-	TRBD1	TRBJ1-6	TRBV6-1	TGTGCCAGCAGAGCCGGGACAGGATTAGTGGCACCCCTCCACTTT	CASRAGTGLVAPLHF
-	TRBD2	TRBJ2-5	TRBV10-3	TGTGCCATCAGTGAGAATGGTGGCGGGGGAGAGACCCAGTACTTC	CAISENGGGGETQYF
few	-	TRBJ1-2	TRBV4-2	TGTGCCAGCAGCCAAGACCCGACCGACGACGGGGGATACGGCTACACCTTC	CASSQDPTDDGGYGYTF
-	-	TRBJ2-2	TRBV12-3/TRBV12-4	TGTGCCAGCGGGCCGACAGGGAGGGCCGGGGAGCTGTTTTTT	CASGPTGRAGELFF
few	TRBD2	TRBJ2-1	TRBV4-3	TGCGCCAGCAGCCAAGGAGGACTCGGGAGGGATGAGCAGTTCTTC	CASSQGGLGRDEQFF
few	-	TRBJ1-1	TRBV5-1	TGCGCCAGCAGCCCAGTGCCAGAGAACACTGAAGCTTTCTTT	CASSPVPENTEAFF
many	-	TRBJ2-5	TRBV29-1	TGCAGCGTTGACAGGGGAACAGAGACCCAGTACTTC	CSVDRGTETQYF
few	TRBD2	TRBJ2-3	TRBV11-2	TGTGCCAGCAGCCCGGCCAGCGGGGGAGATACGCAGTATTTT	CASSPASGGDTQYF
many	TRBD2	TRBJ2-5	TRBV4-2	TGTGCCAGCAGCCTCGCGGGACTAGCGGGTTTCGACCAAGAGACCCAGTACTTC	CASSLAGLAGFDQETQYF
many	TRBD1	TRBJ1-1	TRBV6-5	TGTGCCAGCAGTTACGGAGGACAGGGGAAATTTTTCTTT	CASSYGGQGKFFF
-	TRBD1	TRBJ2-5	TRBV12-3/TRBV12-4	TGTGCCAGCACTAAGGACAGGGGGCGGCAGACCCAGTACTTC	CASTKDRGRQTQYF
-	TRBD1	TRBJ1-5	TRBV2	TGTGCCAGCAGCGAGACAGGGGTTCAGCCCCAGCATTTT	CASSETGVQPQHF
many	-	TRBJ1-2	TRBV29-1	TGCAGCGTTGGAGATATGAGCTACACCTTC	CSVGDMSYTF
-	TRBD1	TRBJ2-7	TRBV7-2	TGTGCCAGCAGCTCAAGTAACCGGGACAGGGTCTACGAGCAGTACTTC	CASSSSNRDRVYEQYF
few	-	TRBJ1-5	TRBV15	TGTGCCACCAGCAGAGGAAATCAGCCCCAGCATTTT	CATSRGNQPQHF
-	TRBD1	TRBJ1-2	TRBV18	TGTGCCAGCTCACCCCCTGACAGGGACTATGGCTACACCTTC	CASSPPDRDYGYTF